This T cell receptor beta chain was sequenced in a study of cytomegalovirus exposure and HLA in healthy donors. Findings of the study overall: Some TCR beta chains (about 170 of them) were listed as cytomegalovirus-associated. From TCR beta sequences, most subjects' HLA-A and HLA-B alleles were reportedly predicted accurately. Later analysis suggested most CMV-associated TCR beta chains were HLA-restricted. In presence/absence analyses, roughly uniform sequencing depth across donors was assumed.

Vbeta (60) and Jbeta (13) primers were used in the PCR. Sequencing was performed with immunoSEQ multiplex PCR; in TCRdb, only in-frame clones are kept and a portion is missing. The sample lists about 180,000 clones, around 77% occurring once. A note on this clone: Its antigen is not identified.

Losses at the gene ends were 0 bases for V and 1 base for J; bases not matched to a gene: 4. Germline values: CDR1 WNHNN, CDR2 SYGVQD (reference sequence). CDR3 size: 16 residues. The receptor's source is a woman aged 25 to 45 in good health and CMV-seronegative. The material sequenced was PBMCs. This chain connects TRBV10-1 to TRBJ2-3; 7 positions match TRBD2. The DNA for the CDR3 is TGCGCCAGCAGTGAGTCTGGGAGCGGGGGCACAGATACGCAGTATTTT. Translating gives CASSESGSGGTDTQYF.